Following are 19 T cell receptor beta chains from one sample sequenced in a study of cytomegalovirus exposure and HLA in healthy donors (dated 2017 in TCRdb). Library preparation was by the immunoSEQ multiplex PCR assay. The immuneACCESS repertoire file appears here via TCRdb, limited to in-frame rearrangements. These files lack a portion of the clones; in checked studies, under half of the deficit traces to unresolved V genes, and the cause of the others is not known. The sample records roughly 56,000 clones, 90% to 95% of which are singletons. The ten largest make up 2% to 2.5% of the sample. Sequenced sample: PBMCs. The source is a woman aged 25 to 39 in good health and CMV-seronegative.

The chain has TRBV6-5 and TRBJ1-5; D might be TRBD1 (5 bases). CDR1 and CDR2 (germline): MNHEY, SVGAGI. V was cut by 8 bases and J by 5 bases, with 13 bases left in between. This CDR3 contains 13 residues. This chain's CDR3 is CASGKGRDQPQHF. Written as DNA, the CDR3 is TGTGCCAGCGGAAAGGGGAGGGATCAGCCCCAGCATTTT.

In this sample, this clone turned up once. The V call is TRBV14, the J call TRBJ2-5; D not certain. The germline gives CDR1 SGHDN, CDR2 FVKESK. V gave up 0 bases and J gave up 4 bases, with 15 bases separating them. The CDR3 extends over 16 amino acids. CDR3 amino acids: CASSQEPFGFGETQYF. The DNA of the CDR3 is TGTGCCAGCAGCCAAGAACCTTTCGGGTTCGGAGAGACCCAGTACTTC.

The rearrangement uses TRBV5-1 and TRBJ2-7; D might be TRBD2 (6 bases). The germline gives CDR1 SGHRS, CDR2 YFSETQ. The CDR3 runs 15 residues. V lost 0 bases to trimming and J lost 5 bases, with 15 bases between them. CDR3 in DNA: TGCGCCAGCAGCTTGGTGCAGGGAGGTTTTGACGAGCAGTACTTC. It is translated as CASSLVQGGFDEQYF.

The rearrangement joins TRBV13 to TRBJ2-3, with TRBD1 matching 7 bases. V was pared by 4 bases and J by 3 bases, with 10 bases of the junction left unmatched. CDR1 is PRHDT, CDR2 FYEKMQ, per germline (reference sequence). This CDR3 is built from 16 residues. The CDR3 sequence: CASSSTRGRGTDTQYF. Written as DNA, the CDR3 is TGTGCCAGCAGCTCCACAAGGGGGCGAGGGACAGATACGCAGTATTTT.

The chain recombines TRBV29-1 with TRBJ2-4, with no clear D. Trimming removed 4 bases from V and 1 base from J, with 8 bases in between. Germline V gene sequence: CDR1 SQVTM, CDR2 ANQGSEA. The CDR3 covers 13 residues. CDR3 sequence (DNA): TGCAGCGTTGGTGGCAGGGCCAAAAACATTCAGTACTTC. It yields the protein CSVGGRAKNIQYF.

The chain carries TRBV5-4 and TRBJ1-1; TRBD1 matches 7 bases. CDR1 and CDR2 (germline): SGHNT, YYREEE (reference sequence). CDR3 length: 12 amino acids. V dropped 5 bases and J dropped 3; count of bases not matched to a gene: 1. In DNA, the CDR3 is TGTGCCAGCAGGGGACAGTACACTGAAGCTTTCTTT. Its translation is CASRGQYTEAFF. Using reference TRBV5-4 and TRBJ1-1 for the parts outside the CDR3, the full variable domain is ETGVTQSPTHLIKTRGQQVTLRCSSQSGHNTVSWYQQALGQGPQFIFQYYREEENGRGNFPPRFSGLQFPNYSSELNVNALELDDSALYLCASRGQYTEAFFGQGTRLTVV.

This rearrangement joins TRBV4-1 to TRBJ2-5, with 13 bases identical to TRBD2. CDR1 is MGHRA and CDR2 is YSYEKL in the germline V gene. This CDR3 has 16 residues. The V segment lost 0 bases and the J segment 9 bases; nucleotides outside the gene matches: 7. CDR3 loop: CASSQDPTSGGGPQYF. The CDR3 DNA sequence: TGCGCCAGCAGCCAAGATCCCACTAGCGGGGGGGGACCCCAGTACTTC.

The V call is TRBV28, the J call TRBJ1-1; no clear D. CDR3 length: 18 amino acids. V lost 5 bases, J lost 3 bases, and 25 bases lay in between. Germline assignment: CDR1 MDHEN and CDR2 SYDVKM. The CDR3, as DNA: TGTGCCAGCAGTCGAGGAGACGGAACGCGGAATTCTTACACTGAAGCTTTCTTT. This translates into CASSRGDGTRNSYTEAFF.

J is TRBJ1-2 and V is TRBV28, with D tentatively TRBD1 (6 bases). V shed 7 bases and J shed 6 bases, with 24 bases lying between them. The germline gives CDR1 MDHEN, CDR2 SYDVKM. The CDR3 consists of 16 residues. Here the CDR3 DNA reads TGTGCCAGCACCAACCTTATGGGGGGGCTGATGAATGGCTACACCTTC. This gives the protein CASTNLMGGLMNGYTF.

The chain joins TRBV7-9 to TRBJ2-1; 7 nucleotides agree with TRBD2. Trimming removed 0 bases from V and 5 bases from J; junction bases left unmatched: 1. The CDR3 loop spans 14 amino acids. Germline V lookup: CDR1 SEHNR, CDR2 FQNEAQ (reference sequence). The DNA for the CDR3 is TGTGCCAGCAGCTTAGCGGGAGGGGACAATGAGCAGTTCTTC. This translates into CASSLAGGDNEQFF.

The chain uses TRBV9 and TRBJ1-4, with D possibly TRBD1 on 5 matching bases. CDR3 length: 14 residues. Germline CDR1 SGDLS, CDR2 YYNGEE. Trimming shortened V by 0 bases and J by 7 bases, and 10 bases separated the two germline ends. The CDR3 spells CASSVEGFGEKLFF. The CDR3 DNA follows: TGTGCCAGCAGCGTAGAGGGGTTTGGTGAAAAACTGTTTTTT.

The rearrangement links TRBV9 to TRBJ2-2; 11 bases match TRBD2. Germline CDR1 SGDLS, CDR2 YYNGEE. J lost 5 bases, V lost 3 bases, and 3 bases had no gene match. This CDR3 has 15 amino acids. CDR3 in DNA: TGTGCCAGCAGCGCGGCTAGCGGGAGGACCGGGGAGCTGTTTTTT. Translated: CASSAASGRTGELFF.

The gene calls are TRBV18 and TRBJ1-4; no clear D. Looked up from germline, CDR1 is KGHSH and CDR2 is LQKENI. The CDR3 covers 15 residues. Trimming stripped 0 bases from V and 2 bases from J, with 7 bases between. The CDR3 DNA sequence: TGTGCCAGCTCACCACCGAGTGCCACTAATGAAAAACTGTTTTTT. Protein product: CASSPPSATNEKLFF. The full variable domain, completed using reference TRBV18 and TRBJ1-4, is NAGVMQNPRHLVRRRGQEARLRCSPMKGHSHVYWYRQLPEEGLKFMVYLQKENIIDESGMPKERFSAEFPKEGPSILRIQQVVRGDSAAYFCASSPPSATNEKLFFGSGTQLSVL.

V usage is TRBV6-5 and J usage is TRBJ1-2; TRBD1 agrees at 9 bases. Trimming cost V 2 bases and J 7 bases; bases outside gene matches: 2. Germline CDR1 and CDR2: MNHEY and SVGAGI. The CDR3 contains 13 residues. Here the CDR3 reads CASSYGTGFGYTF. CDR3 coding DNA: TGTGCCAGCAGTTACGGGACAGGGTTTGGCTACACCTTC.

The V gene is TRBV7-2, the J gene TRBJ2-1; 10 bases are a match to TRBD2. CDR3 length: 15 amino acids. The J segment lost 9 bases and the V segment lost 4 bases, leaving 9 bases of the junction unmatched. CDR1 SGHTA and CDR2 FQGNSA come from the germline V gene. CDR3 sequence: CASSSGGGLAIEQFF. CDR3 coding DNA: TGTGCCAGCAGCTCAGGGGGGGGACTAGCGATTGAGCAGTTCTTC.

The chain combines TRBV28 with TRBJ2-5; 8 bases line up with TRBD2. The V gene end was trimmed by 5 bases and the J gene end by 4 bases; junction bases not matched to a gene: 12. The CDR3 has 16 residues. CDR1 and CDR2 (germline): MDHEN, SYDVKM. CDR3 amino acids: CASSPGAGVRGETQYF. The CDR3 coding sequence is TGTGCCAGCAGTCCGGGAGCGGGAGTCAGAGGAGAGACCCAGTACTTC.

The chain links TRBV28 to TRBJ1-2; D might be TRBD1 (5 bases). There are 16 residues in the CDR3. The V end was cut by 5 bases, the J end by 8 bases, with 24 bases between. Germline lookup yields CDR1 MDHEN and CDR2 SYDVKM. In DNA form, the CDR3 reads TGTGCCAGCAGTCTGCCTTATGACGGGGGGGTCGACGGCTACACCTTC. Its protein product is CASSLPYDGGVDGYTF.

This sequence joins TRBV6-5 and TRBJ2-1; D might be TRBD2 (6 bases). V was trimmed by 6 bases and J by 6 bases, leaving 12 bases between them. The CDR3 runs 13 residues. Germline-derived CDR1 and CDR2 are MNHEY and SVGAGI. The CDR3 DNA reads as TGTGCCAGCAGCGGGAGAGGCATCAATGAGCAGTTCTTC. Protein: CASSGRGINEQFF.

This chain connects TRBV6-1 to TRBJ1-4; no clear D. V gave up 5 bases and J gave up 5 bases, with 15 bases separating them. The CDR3 is 15 amino acids. Per germline, CDR1 MNHNS and CDR2 SASEGT. CDR3 nucleotides: TGTGCCAGCAGTCCCCTCGGAGGGAGAAATGAAAAACTGTTTTTT. Its protein is CASSPLGGRNEKLFF.